These 4 T cell receptor beta chains were all obtained from the same sample, sequenced in a study of blood T cell repertoires in COVID-19. TCRdb's copy holds only in-frame clones and misses some; the assay was immunoSEQ multiplex PCR. The sample yields over 75,000 clones, more than 60% seen once. Sequenced sample: peripheral blood. These TCRs come from a human donor in a cohort sampled during active COVID-19.

Ten or more counts support this clone. J is TRBJ2-3 and V is TRBV6-2 or TRBV6-3; 8 bases are a match to TRBD2. The CDR3 runs to 14 residues. Trimming removed 6 bases from V and 3 bases from J; junction bases left unmatched: 5. Germline CDR1 MNHEY, CDR2 SVGEGT. Here the CDR3 DNA reads TGTGCCAGCAGCCGCAGCGGGAGTACAGATACGCAGTATTTT. It translates to CASSRSGSTDTQYF.

This chain connects TRBV6-6 to TRBJ2-7; perhaps TRBD2 as D (6 bases). CDR1 and CDR2 (germline): MNHNY, SVGAGI (reference sequence). V was pared by 2 bases and J by 6 bases, with 11 bases between. The CDR3 totals 13 residues. CDR3: CASSYGQRAEQYV. DNA for the CDR3: TGTGCCAGCAGTTACGGCCAGCGGGCCGAGCAGTACGTC.

J is TRBJ2-7 and V is TRBV10-3, with TRBD2 as a possible D gene (5 bases). The CDR3 is made up of 15 amino acids. V lost 2 bases to trimming and J lost 7 bases, with 18 bases between them. The germline CDR1 and CDR2 sequences are ENHRY and SYGVKD. This CDR3 reads CAISEPRRGLVEQYF. DNA for the CDR3: TGTGCCATCAGTGAGCCACGACGAGGGCTCGTAGAGCAGTACTTC.

This clone appeared a single time. The chain carries TRBV6-2 or TRBV6-3 and TRBJ1-3; D is unclear. Trimming removed 4 bases at V and 4 bases at J, with 11 bases between. Germline CDR1 MNHEY, CDR2 SVGEGT. The CDR3 has 14 amino acids. CDR3 sequence (DNA): TGTGCCAGCAGTTTAGAACGTCGCGGAAACACCATATATTTT. It is translated as CASSLERRGNTIYF.